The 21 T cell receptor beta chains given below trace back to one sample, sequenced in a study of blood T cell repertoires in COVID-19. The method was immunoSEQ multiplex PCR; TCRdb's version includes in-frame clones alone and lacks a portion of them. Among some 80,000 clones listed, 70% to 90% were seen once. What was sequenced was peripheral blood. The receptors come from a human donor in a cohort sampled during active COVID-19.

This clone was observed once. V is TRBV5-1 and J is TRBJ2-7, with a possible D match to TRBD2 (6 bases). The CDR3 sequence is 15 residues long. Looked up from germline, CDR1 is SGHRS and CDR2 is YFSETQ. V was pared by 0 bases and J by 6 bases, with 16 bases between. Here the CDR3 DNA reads TGCGCCAGCAGCTTGGCCAACCGGGAGTGGGGCGAGCAGTACTTC. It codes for CASSLANREWGEQYF. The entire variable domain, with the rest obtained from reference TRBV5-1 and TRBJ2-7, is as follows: KAGVTQTPRYLIKTRGQQVTLSCSPISGHRSVSWYQQTPGQGLQFLFEYFSETQRNKGNFPGRFSGRQFSNSRSEMNVSTLELGDSALYLCASSLANREWGEQYFGPGTRLTVT.

In nucleotides, the CDR3 is TGTGCCAGCAGCTCAGACAGGGGAGGAGACACTGAAGCTTTCTTT. It is translated as CASSSDRGGDTEAFF. The J gene is TRBJ1-1, the V gene TRBV7-9, with 8 bases matching TRBD1. The ends lost 4 bases at V and 3 bases at J; junction bases unmatched: 7. This CDR3 is built from 15 residues. Germline CDR1 is SEHNR and CDR2 is FQNEAQ (reference sequence).

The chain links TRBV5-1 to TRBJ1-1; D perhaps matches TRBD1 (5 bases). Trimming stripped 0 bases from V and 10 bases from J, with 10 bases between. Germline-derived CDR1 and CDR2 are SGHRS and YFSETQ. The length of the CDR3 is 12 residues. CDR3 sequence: CASSLDTGGAFF. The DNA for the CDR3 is TGCGCCAGCAGCTTGGATACGGGGGGAGCTTTCTTT.

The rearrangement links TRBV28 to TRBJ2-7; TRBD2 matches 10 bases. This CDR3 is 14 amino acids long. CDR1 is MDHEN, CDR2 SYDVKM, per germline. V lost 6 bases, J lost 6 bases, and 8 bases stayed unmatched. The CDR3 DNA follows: TGTGCCAGCAGGATTCTAGCGGGGGCCTCCGAGCAGTACTTC. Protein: CASRILAGASEQYF.

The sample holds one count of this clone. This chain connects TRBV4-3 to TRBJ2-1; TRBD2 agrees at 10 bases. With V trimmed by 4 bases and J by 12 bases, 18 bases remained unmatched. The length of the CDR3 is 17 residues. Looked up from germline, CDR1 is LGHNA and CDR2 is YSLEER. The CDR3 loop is CASSLTPSGGNNERQFF. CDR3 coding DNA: TGCGCCAGCAGCCTGACCCCTAGCGGGGGTAACAATGAGCGGCAGTTCTTC.

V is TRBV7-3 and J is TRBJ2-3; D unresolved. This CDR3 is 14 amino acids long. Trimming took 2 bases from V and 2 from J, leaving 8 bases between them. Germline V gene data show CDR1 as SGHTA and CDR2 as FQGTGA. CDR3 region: CASSLQSITDTQYF. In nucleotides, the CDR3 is TGTGCCAGCAGCTTACAGTCGATCACAGATACGCAGTATTTT.

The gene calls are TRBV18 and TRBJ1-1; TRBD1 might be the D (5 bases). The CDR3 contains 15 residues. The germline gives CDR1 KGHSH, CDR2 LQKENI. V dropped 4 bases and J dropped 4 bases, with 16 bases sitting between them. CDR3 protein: CASSLGGERGTEAFF. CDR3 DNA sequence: TGTGCCAGCTCACTGGGCGGGGAAAGGGGCACTGAAGCTTTCTTT.

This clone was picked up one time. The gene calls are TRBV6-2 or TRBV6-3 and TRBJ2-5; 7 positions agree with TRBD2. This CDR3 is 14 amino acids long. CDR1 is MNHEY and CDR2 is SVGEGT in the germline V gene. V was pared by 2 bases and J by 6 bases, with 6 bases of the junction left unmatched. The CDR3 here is CASSYAAGVKTQYF. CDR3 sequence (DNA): TGTGCCAGCAGTTACGCTGCGGGGGTGAAGACCCAGTACTTC.

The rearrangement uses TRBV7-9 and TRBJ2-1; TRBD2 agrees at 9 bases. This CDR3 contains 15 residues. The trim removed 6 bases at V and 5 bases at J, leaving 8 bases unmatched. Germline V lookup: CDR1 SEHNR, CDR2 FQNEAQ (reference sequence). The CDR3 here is CASSHTSGLNNEQFF. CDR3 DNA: TGTGCCAGCAGTCACACTAGCGGGCTTAACAATGAGCAGTTCTTC.

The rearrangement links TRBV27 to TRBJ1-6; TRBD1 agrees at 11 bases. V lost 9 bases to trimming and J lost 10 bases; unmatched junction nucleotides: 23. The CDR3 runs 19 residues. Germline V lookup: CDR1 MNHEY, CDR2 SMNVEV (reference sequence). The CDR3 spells CASRGSGTGGIIGNSPLHF. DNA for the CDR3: TGTGCCAGTCGCGGGTCCGGGACAGGGGGGATTATAGGAAACTCACCCCTCCACTTT.

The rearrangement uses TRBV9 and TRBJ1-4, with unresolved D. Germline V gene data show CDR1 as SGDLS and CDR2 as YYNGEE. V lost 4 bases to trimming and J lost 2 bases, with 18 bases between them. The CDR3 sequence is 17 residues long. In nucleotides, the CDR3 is TGTGCCAGCAGCAGAGCGGGAGGGCCGTGGACTAATGAAAAACTGTTTTTT. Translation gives CASSRAGGPWTNEKLFF.

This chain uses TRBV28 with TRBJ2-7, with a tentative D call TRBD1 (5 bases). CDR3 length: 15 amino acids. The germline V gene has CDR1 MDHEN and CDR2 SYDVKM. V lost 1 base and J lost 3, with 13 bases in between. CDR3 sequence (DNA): TGTGCCAGCAGTTTATTTGGGGCCAGATTCTACGAGCAGTACTTC. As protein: CASSLFGARFYEQYF.

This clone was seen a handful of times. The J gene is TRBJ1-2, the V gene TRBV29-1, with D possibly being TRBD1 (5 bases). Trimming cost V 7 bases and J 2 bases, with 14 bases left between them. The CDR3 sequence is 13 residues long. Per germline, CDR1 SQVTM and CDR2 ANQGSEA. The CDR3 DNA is TGCAGCGCATATGACAGTACCAACTATGGCTACACCTTC. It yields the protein CSAYDSTNYGYTF.

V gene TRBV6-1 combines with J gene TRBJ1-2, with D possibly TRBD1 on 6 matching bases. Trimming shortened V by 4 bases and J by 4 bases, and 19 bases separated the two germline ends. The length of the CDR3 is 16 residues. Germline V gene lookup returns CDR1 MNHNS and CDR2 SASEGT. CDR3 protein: CASSVPERAGAYGYTF. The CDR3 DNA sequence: TGTGCCAGCAGTGTCCCCGAGAGAGCGGGGGCCTATGGCTACACCTTC.

In nucleotides, the CDR3 is TGCGCCAGCAGCCAAGAGTACAGGGATTATGAAAAACTGTTTTTT. This gives the protein CASSQEYRDYEKLFF. The rearrangement links TRBV4-1 to TRBJ1-4, with D maybe TRBD1 (6 bases). Germline V gene sequence: CDR1 MGHRA, CDR2 YSYEKL. The CDR3 covers 15 residues. V was shortened by 0 bases and J by 6 bases, with 11 bases between the two germline ends.

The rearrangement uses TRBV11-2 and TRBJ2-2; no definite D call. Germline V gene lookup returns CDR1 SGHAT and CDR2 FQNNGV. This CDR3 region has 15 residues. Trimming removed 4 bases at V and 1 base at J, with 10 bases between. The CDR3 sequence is CASSSLRVNTGELFF. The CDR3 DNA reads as TGTGCCAGCAGCTCGTTGCGAGTGAACACCGGGGAGCTGTTTTTT.

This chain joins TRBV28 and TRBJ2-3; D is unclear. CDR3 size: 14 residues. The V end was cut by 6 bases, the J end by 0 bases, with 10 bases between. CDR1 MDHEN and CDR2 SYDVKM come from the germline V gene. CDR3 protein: CASRLSRSTDTQYF. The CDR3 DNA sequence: TGTGCCAGCAGGTTGTCCCGGAGCACAGATACGCAGTATTTT.

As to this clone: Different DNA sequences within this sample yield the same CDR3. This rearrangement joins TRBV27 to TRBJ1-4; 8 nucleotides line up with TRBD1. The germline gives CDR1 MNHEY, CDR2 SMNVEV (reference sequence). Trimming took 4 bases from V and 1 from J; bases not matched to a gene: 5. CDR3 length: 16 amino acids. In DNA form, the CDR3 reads TGTGCCAGCAGTTCAAGACAGGGGAGAACTAATGAAAAACTGTTTTTT. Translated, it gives CASSSRQGRTNEKLFF.

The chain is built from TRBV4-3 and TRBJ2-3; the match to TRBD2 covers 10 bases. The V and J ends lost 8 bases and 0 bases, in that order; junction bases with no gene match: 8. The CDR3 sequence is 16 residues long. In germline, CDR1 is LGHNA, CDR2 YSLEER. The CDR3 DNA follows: TGCGCCAGCCGCGGACCTAGCGGGGGTAGCACAGATACGCAGTATTTT. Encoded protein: CASRGPSGGSTDTQYF.

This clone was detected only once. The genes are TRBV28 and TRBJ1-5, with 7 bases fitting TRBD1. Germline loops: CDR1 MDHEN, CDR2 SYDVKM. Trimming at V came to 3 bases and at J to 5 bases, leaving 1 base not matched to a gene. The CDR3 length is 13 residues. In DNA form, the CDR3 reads TGTGCCAGCAGTTTGGGACAGTATCAGCCCCAGCATTTT. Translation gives CASSLGQYQPQHF.

Here the CDR3 reads CASSHTQTYEQYF. The CDR3 region has the DNA TGTGCCAGCAGCCATACACAAACCTACGAGCAGTACTTC. The chain carries TRBV5-6 and TRBJ2-7; D is ambiguous. V shed 4 bases and J shed 2 bases, with 10 bases lying between them. Germline assignment: CDR1 SGHDT and CDR2 YYEEEE. The CDR3 runs 13 residues.